The 18 T cell receptor beta chains below come from one sample, sequenced in a study of T cell responses to AZD1222 COVID-19 vaccine. Measured with immunoSEQ multiplex PCR; TCRdb has only the in-frame clones, and not every one. The sample gives about 94,000 clones, roughly 88% of which show up once; about an eighth is in the top ten. The sequencing here drew on peripheral blood, taken 28 days after the second AZD1222 dose. These receptors all stem from an adult who received the AZD1222 COVID-19 vaccine.

V usage is TRBV7-2 and J usage is TRBJ1-4; TRBD1 matches 7 bases. The CDR3 spans 15 residues. Per the germline V gene, CDR1 is SGHTA and CDR2 is FQGNSA. Trimming took 5 bases from V and 6 from J; bases not matched to a gene: 9. The CDR3 reads CASSLLGGGDEKLFF. The DNA of the CDR3 is TGTGCCAGCAGCCTTCTAGGAGGGGGCGATGAAAAACTGTTTTTT.

The CDR3 loop is CASSLGGQGSARTQYF. In DNA, the CDR3 is TGTGCCAGCAGCTTAGGAGGACAGGGGTCCGCTCGGACCCAGTACTTC. The chain has TRBV11-3 and TRBJ2-5, with 9 bases that match TRBD1. After removal of 1 base from V and 7 bases from J, the junction contained 10 bases not matched to a gene. The germline CDR1 and CDR2 sequences are SGHNT and YENEEA. The CDR3 loop spans 16 amino acids.

This chain joins TRBV18 and TRBJ1-5; D perhaps matches TRBD1 (6 bases). The V gene's germline CDR1 is KGHSH and CDR2 LQKENI. The length of the CDR3 is 15 residues. The germline V and J ends were trimmed by 6 bases and 1 base, with 13 bases remaining between them. The CDR3 DNA follows: TGTGCCAGCTCCGTGGTGGGGGCCAGCAATCAGCCCCAGCATTTT. This encodes CASSVVGASNQPQHF. The entire variable domain, with the rest obtained from reference TRBV18 and TRBJ1-5, is as follows: NAGVMQNPRHLVRRRGQEARLRCSPMKGHSHVYWYRQLPEEGLKFMVYLQKENIIDESGMPKERFSAEFPKEGPSILRIQQVVRGDSAAYFCASSVVGASNQPQHFGDGTRLSIL.

This chain uses TRBV5-6 with TRBJ2-3; D possibly corresponds to TRBD1 (6 bases). The V gene's germline CDR1 is SGHDT and CDR2 YYEEEE. Trimming took 4 bases from V and 0 from J, leaving 15 bases between them. This CDR3 is built from 16 residues. The CDR3 spells CASSPGTQPSTDTQYF. The CDR3 coding sequence is TGTGCCAGCAGCCCAGGGACACAACCTAGCACAGATACGCAGTATTTT. The whole variable domain, remainder taken from reference TRBV5-6 and TRBJ2-3, is DAGVTQSPTHLIKTRGQQVTLRCSPKSGHDTVSWYQQALGQGPQFIFQYYEEEERQRGNFPDRFSGHQFPNYSSELNVNALLLGDSALYLCASSPGTQPSTDTQYFGPGTRLTVL.

The CDR3 DNA reads as TGTGCCAGCAGTCTTAGGGTAGGGAACACTGAAGCTTTCTTT. Amino acids: CASSLRVGNTEAFF. The chain recombines TRBV25-1 with TRBJ1-1, with D hard to call. This CDR3 contains 14 residues. Germline CDR1 is MGHDK and CDR2 is SYGVNS. V lost 5 bases and J 1 base, leaving 11 bases between the germline ends.

CDR3 loop: CASSPPRSGTFFYEQYF. CDR3 DNA sequence: TGTGCCAGCAGTCCACCCCGTAGCGGGACTTTTTTCTACGAGCAGTACTTC. This chain joins TRBV28 and TRBJ2-7; TRBD2 matches at 8 bases. Trimming cost V 5 bases and J 3 bases; bases outside gene matches: 15. CDR3 length equals 17 residues. Germline V CDR1 and CDR2: MDHEN, SYDVKM.

The chain couples TRBV5-8 to TRBJ1-4; D may be TRBD1 (5 bases). V was pared by 3 bases and J by 5 bases, with 11 bases between. The germline CDR1 and CDR2 sequences are SGHTS and YDEGEE. This CDR3 spans 14 amino acids. CDR3 region: CASSWGVVNEKLFF. CDR3 nucleotides: TGTGCCAGCAGCTGGGGGGTTGTCAATGAAAAACTGTTTTTT.

V usage is TRBV7-2 and J usage is TRBJ2-7, with D possibly TRBD1 on 7 matching bases. This CDR3 comprises 15 residues. The germline gives CDR1 SGHTA, CDR2 FQGNSA. V was trimmed by 3 bases and J by 0 bases, leaving 12 bases between them. The CDR3 bases are TGTGCCAGCAGCTTGCAGGGGGGTAACTCCTACGAGCAGTACTTC. Translated, it gives CASSLQGGNSYEQYF.

The chain links TRBV14 to TRBJ2-7, with TRBD1 matching over 7 bases. Germline V CDR1 and CDR2: SGHDN, FVKESK. The CDR3 is 16 amino acids. The J segment lost 0 bases and the V segment lost 3 bases, leaving 8 bases of the junction unmatched. The CDR3 region is CASSQHLGQDSYEQYF. In nucleotides, the CDR3 is TGTGCCAGCAGCCAGCACCTCGGACAGGACTCCTACGAGCAGTACTTC.

The rearrangement joins TRBV9 to TRBJ2-1; D might be TRBD2 (6 bases). CDR1 and CDR2 (germline): SGDLS, YYNGEE. The CDR3 runs to 15 residues. Trimming removed 0 bases from V and 7 bases from J, with 14 bases in between. CDR3 amino acids: CASSVGDFLLNEQFF. CDR3 DNA sequence: TGTGCCAGCAGCGTAGGGGACTTCCTATTGAATGAGCAGTTCTTC. The variable domain in full, completed from reference TRBV9 and TRBJ2-1, reads DSGVTQTPKHLITATGQRVTLRCSPRSGDLSVYWYQQSLDQGLQFLIQYYNGEERAKGNILERFSAQQFPDLHSELNLSSLELGDSALYFCASSVGDFLLNEQFFGPGTRLTVL.

The sample holds a few counts of this clone. The V and J genes are TRBV11-3 and TRBJ2-6; D not resolved. The V and J ends lost 3 bases and 4 bases respectively, with 7 bases between them. Germline assignment: CDR1 SGHNT and CDR2 YENEEA. This CDR3 is 14 amino acids long. DNA of the CDR3: TGTGCCAGCAGCTTGGTGCCCGGGGCCAACGTCCTGACTTTC. Translated: CASSLVPGANVLTF.

This chain links TRBV5-1 with TRBJ1-5, with TRBD1 matching 7 bases. The CDR3 runs to 14 residues. Germline CDR1 is SGHRS and CDR2 is YFSETQ. V shed 0 bases, J shed 6 bases, and the junction held 3 bases outside the gene matches. CDR3 in amino acids: CASSLGQGGQPQHF. In nucleotides, the CDR3 is TGCGCCAGCAGCTTGGGTCAGGGGGGTCAGCCCCAGCATTTT.

The gene calls are TRBV2 and TRBJ1-6; the D is unclear. V lost 6 bases, J lost 12 bases, and 24 bases lay in between. Germline CDR1 and CDR2: SNHLY and FYNNEI. CDR3 size: 16 residues. The CDR3 DNA reads as TGTGCCAGCAGGAGAGGGAGCAGGATCAGTCCGGAACCCCTCCACTTT. Encoded protein: CASRRGSRISPEPLHF.

The J gene is TRBJ2-3, the V gene TRBV6-4, with 7 bases that match TRBD2. CDR3 length equals 15 residues. Germline trimming cut 0 bases from V and 4 bases from J; bases unmatched to any gene: 4. From germline, CDR1 is MRHNA and CDR2 SNTAGT. The CDR3 sequence is CASSDSAGAPDTQYF. The CDR3 coding sequence is TGTGCCAGCAGTGACTCTGCGGGAGCACCAGATACGCAGTATTTT.

The table lists this clone with a count of one. The gene calls are TRBV4-2 and TRBJ2-1; D uncertain. This CDR3 is 17 amino acids long. Germline V CDR1 and CDR2: LGHNA, YNFKEQ. V was shortened by 1 base and J by 7 bases, with 20 bases between the two germline ends. CDR3 bases: TGTGCCAGCAGCCAAGGAGTTTGGCTTACGATGGGTAATGAGCAGTTCTTC. Translating it yields CASSQGVWLTMGNEQFF.

This clone was counted between two and nine times. Other DNA sequences in the sample encode the same CDR3. The chain uses TRBV9 and TRBJ2-3; D is possibly TRBD2 (5 bases). The germline V gene has CDR1 SGDLS and CDR2 YYNGEE. This CDR3 contains 15 residues. The V end lost 0 bases, the J end lost 1 base, and 9 bases lay between the germline ends. The CDR3 nucleotides read TGTGCCAGCAGCGTAGGGCTAGCAGGCACAGATACGCAGTATTTT. It encodes CASSVGLAGTDTQYF.

This sequence joins TRBV11-3 and TRBJ2-7, with D possibly matching TRBD1 (6 bases). V was trimmed by 5 bases and J by 2 bases, leaving 16 bases between them. CDR3 length: 15 residues. CDR1 SGHNT and CDR2 YENEEA come from the germline V gene. The CDR3 loop is CASSPRTALTYEQYF. The CDR3, as DNA: TGTGCCAGCAGCCCTCGGACAGCTCTAACCTACGAGCAGTACTTC.

The chain joins TRBV28 to TRBJ1-2; D is perhaps TRBD1 (5 bases). This CDR3 comprises 12 residues. CDR1 and CDR2 (germline): MDHEN, SYDVKM. The V end was cut by 10 bases, the J end by 4 bases, with 13 bases between. CDR3: CAINRSSYGYTF. As DNA, the CDR3 is TGTGCCATCAACAGGTCGTCCTATGGCTACACCTTC.